This T cell receptor beta chain came from a study of identifying expanded T cells in peripheral blood. General study findings and limits: Technical replicates showed 0.9 to 1.5 changed clones; approximately 2 weeks about 16.4; four weeks 19. Variance in clone template counts between two-week samples significantly increased with total template count across all healthy donors.

A word on this clone: Its antigen is still unknown.

Sequencing was performed with immunoSEQ multiplex PCR; in TCRdb, only in-frame clones are kept and a portion is missing. Here the sample spans about 91,000 clones, 85% to 90% being singletons. This TCR was recovered from a person between 18 and 75 years old in good health. The specimen was blood.

The CDR3 DNA sequence: TGTGCCAGCAGTTTACTCGGACAGGGGAAAAACATTCAGTACTTC. Translation: CASSLLGQGKNIQYF. The chain joins TRBV27 to TRBJ2-4, with 9 bases lining up with TRBD1. With V trimmed by 2 bases and J by 4 bases, 3 bases remained unmatched. This CDR3 contains 15 residues. Per the germline V gene, CDR1 is MNHEY and CDR2 is SMNVEV (reference sequence).